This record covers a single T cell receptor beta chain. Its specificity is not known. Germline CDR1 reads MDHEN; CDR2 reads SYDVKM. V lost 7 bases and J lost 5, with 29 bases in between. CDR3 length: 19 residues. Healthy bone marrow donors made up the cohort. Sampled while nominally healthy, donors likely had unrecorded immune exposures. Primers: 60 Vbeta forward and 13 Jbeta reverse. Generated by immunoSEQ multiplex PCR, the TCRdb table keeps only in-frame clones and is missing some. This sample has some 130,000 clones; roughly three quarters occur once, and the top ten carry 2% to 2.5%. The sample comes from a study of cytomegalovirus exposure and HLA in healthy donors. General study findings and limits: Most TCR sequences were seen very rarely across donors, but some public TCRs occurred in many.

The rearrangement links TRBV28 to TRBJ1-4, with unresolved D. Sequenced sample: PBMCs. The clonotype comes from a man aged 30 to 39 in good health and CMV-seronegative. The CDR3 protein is CASNMGGGAWVELNEKLFF. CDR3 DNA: TGTGCCAGCAACATGGGAGGCGGCGCCTGGGTGGAGTTAAATGAAAAACTGTTTTTT.